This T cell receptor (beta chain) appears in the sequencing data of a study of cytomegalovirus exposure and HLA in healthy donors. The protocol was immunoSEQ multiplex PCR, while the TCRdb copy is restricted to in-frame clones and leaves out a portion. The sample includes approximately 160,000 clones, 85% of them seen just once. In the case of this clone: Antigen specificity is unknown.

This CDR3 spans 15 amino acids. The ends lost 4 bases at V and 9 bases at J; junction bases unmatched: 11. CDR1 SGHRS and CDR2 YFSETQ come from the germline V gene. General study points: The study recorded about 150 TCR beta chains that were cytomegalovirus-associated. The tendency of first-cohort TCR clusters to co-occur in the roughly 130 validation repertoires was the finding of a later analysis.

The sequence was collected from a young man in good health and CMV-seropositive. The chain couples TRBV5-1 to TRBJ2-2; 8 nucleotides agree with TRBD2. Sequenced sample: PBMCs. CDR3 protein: CASSPGLGPNRELFF. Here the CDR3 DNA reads TGCGCCAGCAGCCCGGGACTAGGGCCAAACCGGGAGCTGTTTTTT.